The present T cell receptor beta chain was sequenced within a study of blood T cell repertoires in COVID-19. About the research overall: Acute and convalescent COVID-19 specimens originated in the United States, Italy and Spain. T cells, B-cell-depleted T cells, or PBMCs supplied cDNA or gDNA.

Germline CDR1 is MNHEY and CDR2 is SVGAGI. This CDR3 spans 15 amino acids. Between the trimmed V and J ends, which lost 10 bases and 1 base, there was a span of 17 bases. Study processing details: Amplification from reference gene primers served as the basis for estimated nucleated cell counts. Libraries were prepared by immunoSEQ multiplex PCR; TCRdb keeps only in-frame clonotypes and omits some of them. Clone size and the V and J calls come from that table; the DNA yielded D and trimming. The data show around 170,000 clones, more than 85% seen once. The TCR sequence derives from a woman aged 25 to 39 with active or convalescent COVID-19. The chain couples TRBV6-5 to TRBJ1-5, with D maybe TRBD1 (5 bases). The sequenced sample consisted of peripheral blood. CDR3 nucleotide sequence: TGTGCCACCAACGGACGGGGGGGGAGCAATCAGCCCCAGCATTTT. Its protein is CATNGRGGSNQPQHF.